A single T cell receptor (beta chain) is shown here with its context. The junction shows a germline mismatch at one end, possibly a read error. This specimen comes from a study of tumor and adjacent non-tumor tissue in lung cancer. Three rounds of nested PCR, following a modified ARM-PCR protocol, produced the TCRbeta library. TCRdb reanalysed the multiplex PCR reads using MiXCR and keeps one entry per CDR3 protein. The sample lists over 100,000 distinct CDR3 sequences; roughly three fifths were seen once. RNA was extracted from bulk tissue without any cell sorting. This non-tumor lung sample came from over 3 cm beyond the tumor edge. The CDR3 extends over 14 amino acids. Germline V gene sequence: CDR1 SGHRS, CDR2 YFSETQ.

The V gene is TRBV5-1, the J gene TRBJ2-5; possible D gene TRBD2, 6 bases. This receptor was identified in a man between 60 and 70 years old with non-small cell lung cancer. Sequenced: distant non-tumor lung tissue. The CDR3 is CASSPFAPREIQYF. CDR3 DNA: TGCGCCAGCAGCCCCTTCGCACCCCGGGAGATCCAGTACTTC.